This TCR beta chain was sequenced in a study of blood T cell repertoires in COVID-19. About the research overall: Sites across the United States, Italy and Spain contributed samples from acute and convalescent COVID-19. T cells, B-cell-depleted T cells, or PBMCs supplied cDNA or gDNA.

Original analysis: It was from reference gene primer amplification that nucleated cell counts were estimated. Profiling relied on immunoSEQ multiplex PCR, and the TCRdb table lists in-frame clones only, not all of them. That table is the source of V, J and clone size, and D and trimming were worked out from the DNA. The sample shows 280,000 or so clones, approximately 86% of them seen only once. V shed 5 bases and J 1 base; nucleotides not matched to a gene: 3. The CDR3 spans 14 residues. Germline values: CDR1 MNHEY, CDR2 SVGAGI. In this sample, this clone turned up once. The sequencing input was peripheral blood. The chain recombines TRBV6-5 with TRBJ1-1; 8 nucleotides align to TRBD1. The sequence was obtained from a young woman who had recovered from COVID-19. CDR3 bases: TGTGCCAGCAGTACAGGGGGTCCGAACACTGAAGCTTTCTTT. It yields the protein CASSTGGPNTEAFF.